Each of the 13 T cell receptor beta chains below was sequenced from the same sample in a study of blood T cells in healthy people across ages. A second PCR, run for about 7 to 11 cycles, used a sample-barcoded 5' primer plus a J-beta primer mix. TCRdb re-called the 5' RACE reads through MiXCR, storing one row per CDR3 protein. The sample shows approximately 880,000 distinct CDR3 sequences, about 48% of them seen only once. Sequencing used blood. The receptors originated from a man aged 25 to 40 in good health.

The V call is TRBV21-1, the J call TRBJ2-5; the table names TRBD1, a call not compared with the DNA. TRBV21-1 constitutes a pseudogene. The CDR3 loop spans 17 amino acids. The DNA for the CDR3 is TGTGCCAGCAGCAAACCCCGGAGCGGATTAGATGGAGAGACCCAGTACTTC. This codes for CASSKPRSGLDGETQYF.

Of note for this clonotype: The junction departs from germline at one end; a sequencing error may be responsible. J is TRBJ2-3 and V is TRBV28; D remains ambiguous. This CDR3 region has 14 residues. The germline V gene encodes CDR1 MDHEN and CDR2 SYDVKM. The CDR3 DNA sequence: TGTGCCAACAGTTTTGCCACTTTCACAGATACGCAGTATTTT. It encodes CANSFATFTDTQYF.

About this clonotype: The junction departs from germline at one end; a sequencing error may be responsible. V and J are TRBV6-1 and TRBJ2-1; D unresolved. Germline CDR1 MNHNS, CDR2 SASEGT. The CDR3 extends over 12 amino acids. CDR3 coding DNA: TGTGCCTGCAGTATTTCCTACAATGAGCAGTTCTTC. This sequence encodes CACSISYNEQFF.

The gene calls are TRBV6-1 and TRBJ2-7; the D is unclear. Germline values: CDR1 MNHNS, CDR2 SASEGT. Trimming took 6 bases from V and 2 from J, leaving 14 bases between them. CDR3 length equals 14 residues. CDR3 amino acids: CASSRPSPPYEQYF. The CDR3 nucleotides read TGTGCCAGCAGCCGCCCCTCTCCTCCCTACGAGCAGTACTTC.

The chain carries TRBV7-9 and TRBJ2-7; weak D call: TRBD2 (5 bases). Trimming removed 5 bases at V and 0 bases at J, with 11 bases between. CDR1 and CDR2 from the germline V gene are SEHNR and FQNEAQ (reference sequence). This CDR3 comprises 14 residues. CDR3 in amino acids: CASSDTTTSYEQYF. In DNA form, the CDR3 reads TGTGCCAGCAGCGATACGACTACCTCCTACGAGCAGTACTTC.

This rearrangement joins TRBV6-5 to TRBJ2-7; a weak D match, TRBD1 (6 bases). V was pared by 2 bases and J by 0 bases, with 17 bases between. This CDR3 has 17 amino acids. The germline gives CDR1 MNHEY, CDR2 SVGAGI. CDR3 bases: TGTGCCAGCAGTTACGACCCTCAGGGGCCGATCTCCTACGAGCAGTACTTC. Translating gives CASSYDPQGPISYEQYF.

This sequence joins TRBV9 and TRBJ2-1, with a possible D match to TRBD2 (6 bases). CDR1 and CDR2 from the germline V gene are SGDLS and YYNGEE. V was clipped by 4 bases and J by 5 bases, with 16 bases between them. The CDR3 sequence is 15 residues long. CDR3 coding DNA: TGTGCCAGCAGCCCGGGGAGGACACGCGACAATGAGCAGTTCTTC. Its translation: CASSPGRTRDNEQFF.

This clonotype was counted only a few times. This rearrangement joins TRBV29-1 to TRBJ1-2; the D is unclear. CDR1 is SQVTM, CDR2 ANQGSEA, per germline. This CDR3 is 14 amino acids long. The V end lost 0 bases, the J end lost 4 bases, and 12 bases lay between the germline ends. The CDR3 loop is CSVEDQGKSYGYTF. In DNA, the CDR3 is TGCAGCGTTGAAGATCAAGGCAAATCCTATGGCTACACCTTC.

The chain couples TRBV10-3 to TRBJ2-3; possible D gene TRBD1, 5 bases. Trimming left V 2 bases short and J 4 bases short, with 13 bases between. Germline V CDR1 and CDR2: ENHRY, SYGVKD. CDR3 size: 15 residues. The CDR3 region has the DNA TGTGCCATCAGTGAGCCCCCCCAGGGCCCAGATACGCAGTATTTT. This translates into CAISEPPQGPDTQYF.

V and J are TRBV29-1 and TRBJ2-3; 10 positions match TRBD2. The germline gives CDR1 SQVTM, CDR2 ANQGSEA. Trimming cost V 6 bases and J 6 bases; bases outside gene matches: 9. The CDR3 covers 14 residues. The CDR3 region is CSVRAGLASDTQYF. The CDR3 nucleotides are TGCAGCGTCCGAGCGGGACTAGCGTCCGATACGCAGTATTTT.

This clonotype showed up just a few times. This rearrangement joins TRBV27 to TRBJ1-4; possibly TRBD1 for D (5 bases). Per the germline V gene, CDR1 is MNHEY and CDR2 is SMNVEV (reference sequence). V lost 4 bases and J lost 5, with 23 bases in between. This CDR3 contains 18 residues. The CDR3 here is CASSSSPGRGSLNEKLFF. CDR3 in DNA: TGTGCCAGCAGTTCTTCCCCCGGGCGGGGGTCCTTAAATGAAAAACTGTTTTTT.

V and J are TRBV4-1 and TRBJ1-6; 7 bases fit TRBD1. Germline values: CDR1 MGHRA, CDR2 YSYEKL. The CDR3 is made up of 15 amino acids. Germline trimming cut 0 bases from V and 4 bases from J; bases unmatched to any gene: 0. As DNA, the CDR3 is TGCGCCAGCAGCCAAGAGACAGGGTATAATTCACCCCTCCACTTT. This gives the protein CASSQETGYNSPLHF.

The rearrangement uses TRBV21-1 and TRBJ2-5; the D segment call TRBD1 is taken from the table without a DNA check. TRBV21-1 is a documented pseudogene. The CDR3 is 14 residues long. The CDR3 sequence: CASVTGAPQETQYF. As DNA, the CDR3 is TGTGCCAGCGTCACAGGGGCCCCTCAAGAGACCCAGTACTTC.